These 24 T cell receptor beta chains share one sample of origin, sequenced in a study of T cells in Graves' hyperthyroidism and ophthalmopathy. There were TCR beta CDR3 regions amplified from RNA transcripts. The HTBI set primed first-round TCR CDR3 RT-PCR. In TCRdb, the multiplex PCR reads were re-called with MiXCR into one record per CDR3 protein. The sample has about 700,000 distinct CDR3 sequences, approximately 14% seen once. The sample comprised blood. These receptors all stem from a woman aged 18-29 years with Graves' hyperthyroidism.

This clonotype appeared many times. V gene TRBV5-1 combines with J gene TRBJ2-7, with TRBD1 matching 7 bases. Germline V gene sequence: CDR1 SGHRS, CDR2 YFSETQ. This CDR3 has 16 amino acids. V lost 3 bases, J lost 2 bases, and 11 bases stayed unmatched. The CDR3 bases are TGCGCCAGCAGCTACCATTGGACAGGCGCCGCCTACGAGCAGTACTTC. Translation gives CASSYHWTGAAYEQYF. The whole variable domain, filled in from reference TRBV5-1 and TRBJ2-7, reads KAGVTQTPRYLIKTRGQQVTLSCSPISGHRSVSWYQQTPGQGLQFLFEYFSETQRNKGNFPGRFSGRQFSNSRSEMNVSTLELGDSALYLCASSYHWTGAAYEQYFGPGTRLTVT.

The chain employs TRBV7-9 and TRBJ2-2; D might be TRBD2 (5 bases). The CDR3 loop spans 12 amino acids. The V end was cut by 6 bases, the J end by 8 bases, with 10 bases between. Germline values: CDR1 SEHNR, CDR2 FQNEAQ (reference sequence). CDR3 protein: CASRMDSGELFF. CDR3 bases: TGTGCCAGCAGGATGGACTCGGGGGAGCTGTTTTTT.

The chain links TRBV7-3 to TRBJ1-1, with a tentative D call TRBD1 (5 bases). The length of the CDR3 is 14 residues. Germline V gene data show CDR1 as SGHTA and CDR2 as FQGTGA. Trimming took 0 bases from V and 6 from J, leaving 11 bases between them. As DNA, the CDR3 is TGTGCCAGCAGCTTAACCGGGGGGAAGTCTGAAGCTTTCTTT. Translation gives CASSLTGGKSEAFF.

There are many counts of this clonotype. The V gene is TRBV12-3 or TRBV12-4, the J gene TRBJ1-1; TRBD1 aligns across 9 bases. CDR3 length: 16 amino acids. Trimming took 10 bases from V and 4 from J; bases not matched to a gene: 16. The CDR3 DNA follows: TGTGCCACCCAGTTACCCCTGGGACAGGGATCCACTGAAGCTTTCTTT. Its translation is CATQLPLGQGSTEAFF.

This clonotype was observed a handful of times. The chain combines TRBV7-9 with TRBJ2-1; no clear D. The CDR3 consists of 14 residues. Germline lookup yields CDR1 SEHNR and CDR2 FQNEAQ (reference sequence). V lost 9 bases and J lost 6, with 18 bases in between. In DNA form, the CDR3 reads TGTGCCAGTGGGGTTACCTTGAAACCCAATGAGCAGTTCTTC. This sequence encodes CASGVTLKPNEQFF. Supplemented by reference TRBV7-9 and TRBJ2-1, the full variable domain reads DTGVSQNPRHKITKRGQNVTFRCDPISEHNRLYWYRQTLGQGPEFLTYFQNEAQLEKSRLLSDRFSAERPKGSFSTLEIQRTEQGDSAMYLCASGVTLKPNEQFFGPGTRLTVL.

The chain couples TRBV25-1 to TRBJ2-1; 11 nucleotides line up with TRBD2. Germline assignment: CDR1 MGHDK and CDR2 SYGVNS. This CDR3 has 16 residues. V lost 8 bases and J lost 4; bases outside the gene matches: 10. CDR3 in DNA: TGTGCCAGCGGCCTTAGCGGGAGGGCCGTATACAATGAGCAGTTCTTC. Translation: CASGLSGRAVYNEQFF.

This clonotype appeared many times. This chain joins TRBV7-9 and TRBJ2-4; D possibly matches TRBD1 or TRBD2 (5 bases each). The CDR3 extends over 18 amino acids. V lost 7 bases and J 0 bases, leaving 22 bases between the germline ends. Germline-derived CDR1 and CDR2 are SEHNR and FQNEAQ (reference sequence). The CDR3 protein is CASTPGTGRILAKNIQYF. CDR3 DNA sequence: TGTGCCAGCACCCCTGGGACGGGGAGAATCCTAGCCAAAAACATTCAGTACTTC.

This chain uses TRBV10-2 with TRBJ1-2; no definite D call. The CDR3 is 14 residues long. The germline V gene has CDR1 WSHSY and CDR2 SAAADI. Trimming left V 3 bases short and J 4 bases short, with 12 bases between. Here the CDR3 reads CASSDRVLLYGYTF. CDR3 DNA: TGCGCCAGCAGTGACCGGGTCTTACTCTATGGCTACACCTTC.

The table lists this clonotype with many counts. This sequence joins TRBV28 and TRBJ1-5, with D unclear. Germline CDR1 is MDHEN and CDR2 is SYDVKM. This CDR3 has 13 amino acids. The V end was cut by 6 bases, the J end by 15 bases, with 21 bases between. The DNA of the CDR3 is TGTGCCAGCAGCGCCCGGGCGCGAGGGTCTGGGCATTTT. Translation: CASSARARGSGHF.

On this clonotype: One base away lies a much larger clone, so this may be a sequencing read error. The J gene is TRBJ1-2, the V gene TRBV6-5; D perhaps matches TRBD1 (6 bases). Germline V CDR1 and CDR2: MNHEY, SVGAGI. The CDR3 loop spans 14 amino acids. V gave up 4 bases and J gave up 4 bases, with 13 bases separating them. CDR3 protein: CASSCRDRSYGYTF. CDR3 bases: TGTGCCAGCAGTTGCCGTGACAGGTCCTATGGCTACACCTTC.

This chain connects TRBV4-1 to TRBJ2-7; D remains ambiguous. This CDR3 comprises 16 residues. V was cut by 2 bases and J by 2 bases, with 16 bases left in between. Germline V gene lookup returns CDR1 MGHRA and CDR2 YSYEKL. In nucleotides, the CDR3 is TGCGCCAGCAGCCAAAATACAATAGGGAACCCCTACGAGCAGTACTTC. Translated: CASSQNTIGNPYEQYF.

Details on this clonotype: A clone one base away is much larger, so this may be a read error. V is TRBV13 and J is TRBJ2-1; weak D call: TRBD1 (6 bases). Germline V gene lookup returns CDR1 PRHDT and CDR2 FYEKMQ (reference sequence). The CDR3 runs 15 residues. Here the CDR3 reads CVSSTRGHRPSEQFF. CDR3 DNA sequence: TGTGTCAGCAGCACGAGGGGACATCGCCCCAGTGAGCAGTTCTTC.

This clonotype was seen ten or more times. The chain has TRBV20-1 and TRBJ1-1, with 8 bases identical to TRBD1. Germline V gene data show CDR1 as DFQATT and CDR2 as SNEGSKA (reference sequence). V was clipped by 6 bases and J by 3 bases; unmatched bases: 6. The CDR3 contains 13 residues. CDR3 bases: TGCAGTGCCTGGACAGGGCGGCACACTGAAGCTTTCTTT. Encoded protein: CSAWTGRHTEAFF.

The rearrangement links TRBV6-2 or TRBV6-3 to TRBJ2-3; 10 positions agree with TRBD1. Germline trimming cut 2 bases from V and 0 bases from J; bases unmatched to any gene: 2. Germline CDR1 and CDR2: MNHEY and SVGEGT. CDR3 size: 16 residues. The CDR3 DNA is TGTGCCAGCAGTTACGGGACAGGGGCGAGCACAGATACGCAGTATTTT. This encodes CASSYGTGASTDTQYF.

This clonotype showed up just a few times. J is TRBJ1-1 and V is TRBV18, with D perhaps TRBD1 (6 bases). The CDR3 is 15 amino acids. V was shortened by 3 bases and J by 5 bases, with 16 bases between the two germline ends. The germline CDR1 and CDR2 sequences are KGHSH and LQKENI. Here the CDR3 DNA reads TGTGCCAGCTCACCGCAGACAGGCGGGGGAACTGAAGCTTTCTTT. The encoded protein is CASSPQTGGGTEAFF.

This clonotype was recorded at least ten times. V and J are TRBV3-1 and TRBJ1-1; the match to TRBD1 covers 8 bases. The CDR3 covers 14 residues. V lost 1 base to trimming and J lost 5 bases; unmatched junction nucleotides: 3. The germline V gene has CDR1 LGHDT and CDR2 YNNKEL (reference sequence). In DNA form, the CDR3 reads TGTGCCAGCAGCCAAGTCAGGGGGCGGACTGAAGCTTTCTTT. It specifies CASSQVRGRTEAFF.

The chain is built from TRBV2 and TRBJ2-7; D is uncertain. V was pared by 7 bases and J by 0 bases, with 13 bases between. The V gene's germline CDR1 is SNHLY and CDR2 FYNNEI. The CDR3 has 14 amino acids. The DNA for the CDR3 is TGTGCCAGCAAAGGATCGAGCAGCTCCTACGAGCAGTACTTC. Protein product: CASKGSSSSYEQYF.

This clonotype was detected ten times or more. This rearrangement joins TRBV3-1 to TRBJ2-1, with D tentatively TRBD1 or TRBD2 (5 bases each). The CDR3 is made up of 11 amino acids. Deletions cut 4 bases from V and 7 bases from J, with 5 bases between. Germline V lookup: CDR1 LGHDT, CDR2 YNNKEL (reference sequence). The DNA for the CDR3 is TGTGCCAGCAGCCGGGGGAATGAGCAGTTCTTC. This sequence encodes CASSRGNEQFF.

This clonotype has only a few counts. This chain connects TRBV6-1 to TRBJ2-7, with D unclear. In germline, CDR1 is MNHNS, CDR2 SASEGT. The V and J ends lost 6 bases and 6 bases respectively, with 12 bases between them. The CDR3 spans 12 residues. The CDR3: CASRLRHSEQYF. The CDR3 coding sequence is TGTGCCAGCAGACTCAGACACTCCGAGCAGTACTTC.

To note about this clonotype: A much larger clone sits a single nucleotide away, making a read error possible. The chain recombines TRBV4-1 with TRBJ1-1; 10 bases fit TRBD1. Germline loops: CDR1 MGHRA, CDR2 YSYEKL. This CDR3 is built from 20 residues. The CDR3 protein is CAGSQDWSFTGTGVNTEAFF. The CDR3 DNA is TGCGCCGGCAGCCAAGATTGGTCATTTACCGGGACAGGGGTGAACACTGAAGCTTTCTTT.

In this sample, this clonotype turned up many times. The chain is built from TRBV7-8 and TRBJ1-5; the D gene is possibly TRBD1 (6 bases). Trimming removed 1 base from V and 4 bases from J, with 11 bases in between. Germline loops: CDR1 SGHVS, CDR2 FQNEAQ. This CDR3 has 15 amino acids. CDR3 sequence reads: CASSLVIRGNQPQHF. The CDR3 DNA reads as TGTGCCAGCAGCTTAGTTATCAGGGGTAATCAGCCCCAGCATTTT.

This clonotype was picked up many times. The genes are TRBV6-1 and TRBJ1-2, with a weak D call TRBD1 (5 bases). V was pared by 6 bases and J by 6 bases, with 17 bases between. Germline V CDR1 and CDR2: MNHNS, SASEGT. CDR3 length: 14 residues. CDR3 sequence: CASRLIQASDGYTF. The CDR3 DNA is TGTGCCAGCAGACTTATACAGGCGTCCGATGGCTACACCTTC.

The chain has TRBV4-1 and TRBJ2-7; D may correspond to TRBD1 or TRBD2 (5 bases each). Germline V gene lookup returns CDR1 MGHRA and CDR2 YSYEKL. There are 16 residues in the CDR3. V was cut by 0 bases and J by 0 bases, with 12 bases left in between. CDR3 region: CASSQDVRDRSYEQYF. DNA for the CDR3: TGCGCCAGCAGCCAAGATGTGAGGGACCGCTCCTACGAGCAGTACTTC.

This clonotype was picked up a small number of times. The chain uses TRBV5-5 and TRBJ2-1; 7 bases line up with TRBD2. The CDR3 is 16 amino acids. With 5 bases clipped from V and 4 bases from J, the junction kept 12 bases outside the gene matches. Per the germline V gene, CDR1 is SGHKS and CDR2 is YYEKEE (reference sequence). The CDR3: CASSSVPGTTYNEQFF. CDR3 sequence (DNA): TGTGCCAGCAGTTCTGTACCCGGGACTACTTACAATGAGCAGTTCTTC.